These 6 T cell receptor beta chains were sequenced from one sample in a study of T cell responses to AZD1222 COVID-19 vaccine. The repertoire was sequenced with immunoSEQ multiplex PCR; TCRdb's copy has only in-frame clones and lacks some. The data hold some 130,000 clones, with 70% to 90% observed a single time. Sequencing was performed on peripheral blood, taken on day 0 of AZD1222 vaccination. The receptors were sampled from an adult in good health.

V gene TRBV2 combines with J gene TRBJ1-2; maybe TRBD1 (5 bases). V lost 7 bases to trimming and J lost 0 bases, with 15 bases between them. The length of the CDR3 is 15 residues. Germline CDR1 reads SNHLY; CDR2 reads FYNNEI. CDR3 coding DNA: TGTGCCAGCACCCTAGGGGAGGTGGCTAACTATGGCTACACCTTC. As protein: CASTLGEVANYGYTF.

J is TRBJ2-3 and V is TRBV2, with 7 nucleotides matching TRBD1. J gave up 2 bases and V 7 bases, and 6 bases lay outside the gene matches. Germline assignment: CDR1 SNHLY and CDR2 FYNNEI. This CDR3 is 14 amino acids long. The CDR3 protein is CASTQEGATDTQYF. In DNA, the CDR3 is TGTGCCAGCACACAAGAGGGGGCCACAGATACGCAGTATTTT.

This chain's CDR3 is CATSGTQYNEQFF. The CDR3 DNA follows: TGTGCCACATCCGGGACACAGTACAATGAGCAGTTCTTC. This rearrangement joins TRBV19 to TRBJ2-1; perhaps TRBD1 as D (6 bases). The germline V gene has CDR1 LNHDA and CDR2 SQIVND (reference sequence). V was pared by 10 bases and J by 4 bases, with 14 bases between. The CDR3 consists of 13 residues.

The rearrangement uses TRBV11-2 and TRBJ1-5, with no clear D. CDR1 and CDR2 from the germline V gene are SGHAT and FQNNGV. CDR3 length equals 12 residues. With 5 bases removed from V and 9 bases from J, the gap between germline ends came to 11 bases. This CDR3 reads CASSTHGGPQHF. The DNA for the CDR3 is TGTGCCAGCAGCACGCACGGTGGGCCCCAGCATTTT.

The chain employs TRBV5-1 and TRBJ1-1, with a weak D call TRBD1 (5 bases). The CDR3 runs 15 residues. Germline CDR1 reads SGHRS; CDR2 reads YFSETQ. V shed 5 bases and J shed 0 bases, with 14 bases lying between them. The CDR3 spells CASSREGAMNTEAFF. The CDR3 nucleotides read TGCGCCAGCAGTAGGGAAGGGGCGATGAACACTGAAGCTTTCTTT.

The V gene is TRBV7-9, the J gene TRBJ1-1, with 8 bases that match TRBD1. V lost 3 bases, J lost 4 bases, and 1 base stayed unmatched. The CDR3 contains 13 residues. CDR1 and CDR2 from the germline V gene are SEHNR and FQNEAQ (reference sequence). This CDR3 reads CASSFRGPTEAFF. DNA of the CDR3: TGTGCCAGCAGCTTCAGGGGGCCCACTGAAGCTTTCTTT.